This TCR beta chain was captured by sequencing in a study of blood T cell repertoires in COVID-19. Study-level information: Both acute and convalescent COVID-19 samples were obtained from the United States, Italy and Spain.

In the study's own analysis: Estimation of nucleated cell counts was performed using reference gene primer amplification. Profiled with immunoSEQ multiplex PCR; TCRdb holds only in-frame clones, not every one. The V and J calls and clone size are taken from that table; D and trimming were inferred from the DNA. The sample gives 200,000 to 300,000 clones, more than 75% of which show up once; around 0.99% is in the top ten. The source of this sequence is a woman aged 40-49 years who had recovered from COVID-19. Sequenced: peripheral blood.

CDR3 protein: CASSTGQGIGNSPLHF. The CDR3, as DNA: TGTGCCAGTAGTACCGGACAGGGGATCGGTAATTCACCCCTCCACTTT. The chain carries TRBV19 and TRBJ1-6; 9 nucleotides match TRBD1. This CDR3 spans 16 amino acids. CDR1 LNHDA and CDR2 SQIVND come from the germline V gene (reference sequence). V dropped 4 bases and J dropped 6; count of bases not matched to a gene: 7.